What follows is one T cell receptor (beta chain) and its context. This clone was counted at least ten times. The target of this receptor is not known. No much larger clonotype is one base removed from it; base qualities were not supplied. This sample is part of a study of blood T cell repertoires in COVID-19 (dated by TCRdb to about 2020). Context from the whole study: Samples from collaborators originated in the United States, Italy and Spain and spanned both the acute and convalescent phases of COVID-19. The material from the prospective study consisted of cDNA or gDNA derived from T cells, B-cell-depleted T cells, or PBMCs. The dataset comprised deeply sampled blood TCRbeta repertoires from subjects exposed to, actively infected with, or recovered from COVID-19. A freely available public database, intended as a resource for researchers studying the immune response to SARS-CoV-2, is where the repertoires were released. The samples were drawn from the first 160 participants of the ongoing ImmuneRACE study and from 950 to 1,500 subjects provided by 6 global collaborators. Nearly every sample came with metadata listing a de-identified subject ID, COVID-19 status, age in years and sex. Where available, HLA class I and class II types were taken from metadata supplied by the sample provider and were not determined by assay-based typing.

CDR1 and CDR2 are read off the germline V gene (reference sequence) as LGHDT and YNNKEL. Trimming takes 4 bases off V and 3 bases off J; junction bases not matched to a gene: 4. The cysteine opens and the phenylalanine closes a CDR3 of 15 amino acids. Only CDR3 DNA remains: 45 bases, in frame from the first base. What the authors observed across the whole study: The quantity of clinical and demographic metadata differed by source and by participant and was supplied without curation.

Collaborating institutions collected whole blood in K2EDTA tubes following their own protocols. For TCRbeta analysis, collaborators shipped samples in one of three forms: frozen whole blood, isolated PBMCs, or DNA extracted from either of those sample types. TCRbeta CDR3 regions were amplified from genomic DNA by means of the immunoSEQ Assay, a bias-controlled multiplex PCR. The authors' pipeline ran thus. The number of nucleated cells in each sample was estimated from the amplification of reference gene primers within the assay. To quantify the absolute abundance of each unique TCRbeta CDR3 rearrangement, sequence reads were collapsed and filtered. For each sample, productive Simpson clonality was calculated as the square root of Simpson's diversity index over productive rearrangements. TCRdb re-hosts the immuneACCESS table, in-frame sequences only. Its copies lack some clones; in the studies checked, an unresolved V gene accounts for under half of them, and the cause for the rest is not known. The V and J calls and the clone size are those of that table, but D and trimming were determined from the DNA. The sample table lists tens of thousands of clones, roughly 88% of them with a count of one. Of the sample, roughly 6% falls within the top ten clones.

Sequences were obtained from peripheral blood. The rearrangement joined TRBV3-1 (or the pseudogene TRBV3-2) to TRBJ2-3; 10 bases in the middle match TRBD1. The receptor comes from a man in his fifties with active COVID-19. The CDR3 is CASSLRTGGTDTQYF. DNA sequence: TGTGCCAGCAGCCTTCGGACAGGGGGGACAGATACGCAGTATTTT.